The T cell receptor beta chain described here comes from a study of long-term antiretroviral therapy in people with HIV. This clone has only a few counts. immunoSEQ v3.0 was run at survey level. The data were produced by immunoSEQ multiplex PCR, yet TCRdb's version contains in-frame clones alone and is incomplete. Of 10,000 to 12,000 clones in the sample, approximately 80% are singletons; the top ten hold under 15%. The ends were cut back, 4 bases at V and 7 bases at J, with 10 bases in the middle. CDR1 and CDR2 from the germline V gene are LGHNA and YNFKEQ. This CDR3 has 13 residues. This sample comprised unsorted PBMCs, obtained 1.2 years after starting antiretroviral therapy. The sequence derives from a man aged 35-49 years with HIV. V gene TRBV4-2 combines with J gene TRBJ2-2; D is undetermined. The CDR3 nucleotides read TGTGCCAGCAGCCTCCGACTTCTCGGGGAGCTGTTTTTT. Translating it yields CASSLRLLGELFF.